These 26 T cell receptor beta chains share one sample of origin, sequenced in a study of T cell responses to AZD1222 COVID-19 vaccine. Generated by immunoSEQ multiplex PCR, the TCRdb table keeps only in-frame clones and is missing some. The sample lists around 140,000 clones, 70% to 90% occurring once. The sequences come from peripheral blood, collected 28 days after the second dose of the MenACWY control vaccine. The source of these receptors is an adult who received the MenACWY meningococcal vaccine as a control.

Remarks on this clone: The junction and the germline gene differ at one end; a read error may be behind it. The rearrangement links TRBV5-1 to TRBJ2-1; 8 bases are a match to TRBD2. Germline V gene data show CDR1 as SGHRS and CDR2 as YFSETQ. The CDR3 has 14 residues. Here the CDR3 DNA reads TGCGCCAGCAGCTTGGCCTCTGAGACTAGCGAGCCGTTCTTC. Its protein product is CASSLASETSEPFF. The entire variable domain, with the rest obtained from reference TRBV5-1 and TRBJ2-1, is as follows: KAGVTQTPRYLIKTRGQQVTLSCSPISGHRSVSWYQQTPGQGLQFLFEYFSETQRNKGNFPGRFSGRQFSNSRSEMNVSTLELGDSALYLCASSLASETSEPFFGPGTRLTVL.

The CDR3 DNA sequence: TGTGCCAGCACGGACAGAAACTATGGCTACACCTTC. This codes for CASTDRNYGYTF. The chain is built from TRBV6-5 and TRBJ1-2; a possible D gene is TRBD1 (6 bases). CDR3 size: 12 residues. Germline loops: CDR1 MNHEY, CDR2 SVGAGI. Trimming cost V 7 bases and J 2 bases, with 8 bases left between them.

This CDR3 is CASRGGGGYTF. The CDR3 nucleotides read TGTGCCAGCAGAGGAGGGGGCGGCTACACCTTC. The chain has TRBV6-6 and TRBJ1-2; 7 bases are shared with TRBD1. Germline V gene data show CDR1 as MNHNY and CDR2 as SVGAGI (reference sequence). The CDR3 consists of 11 residues. Trimming at V came to 6 bases and at J to 8 bases, leaving 3 bases not matched to a gene.

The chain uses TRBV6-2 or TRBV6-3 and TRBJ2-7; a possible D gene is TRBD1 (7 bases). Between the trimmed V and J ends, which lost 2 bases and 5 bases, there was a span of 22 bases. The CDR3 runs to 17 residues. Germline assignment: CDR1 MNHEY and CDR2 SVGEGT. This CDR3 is CASSYPGLQGRYHEQYF. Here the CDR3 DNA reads TGTGCCAGCAGTTACCCCGGCCTACAGGGGAGGTATCACGAGCAGTACTTC.

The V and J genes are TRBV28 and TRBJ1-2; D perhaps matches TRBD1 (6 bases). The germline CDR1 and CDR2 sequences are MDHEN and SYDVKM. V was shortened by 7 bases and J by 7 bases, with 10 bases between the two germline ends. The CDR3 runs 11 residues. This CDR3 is CASTGGAGYTF. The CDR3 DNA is TGTGCCAGCACGGGGGGGGCTGGCTACACCTTC.

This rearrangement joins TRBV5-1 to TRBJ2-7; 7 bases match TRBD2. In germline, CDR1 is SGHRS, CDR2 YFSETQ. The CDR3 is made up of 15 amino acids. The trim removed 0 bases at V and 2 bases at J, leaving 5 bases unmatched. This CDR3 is CASSLAASGTYEQYF. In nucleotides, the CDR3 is TGCGCCAGCAGCTTGGCGGCTAGCGGAACCTACGAGCAGTACTTC. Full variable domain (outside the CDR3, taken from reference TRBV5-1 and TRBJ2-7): KAGVTQTPRYLIKTRGQQVTLSCSPISGHRSVSWYQQTPGQGLQFLFEYFSETQRNKGNFPGRFSGRQFSNSRSEMNVSTLELGDSALYLCASSLAASGTYEQYFGPGTRLTVT.

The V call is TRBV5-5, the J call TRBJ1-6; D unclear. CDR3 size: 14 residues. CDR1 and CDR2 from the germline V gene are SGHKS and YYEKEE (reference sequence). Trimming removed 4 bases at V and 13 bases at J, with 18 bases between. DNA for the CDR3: TGTGCCAGCAGCCCCGAGGTATCCTCTGTCCCCCTCCACTTT. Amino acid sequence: CASSPEVSSVPLHF. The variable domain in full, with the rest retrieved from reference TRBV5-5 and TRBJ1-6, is DAGVTQSPTHLIKTRGQQVTLRCSPISGHKSVSWYQQVLGQGPQFIFQYYEKEERGRGNFPDRFSARQFPNYSSELNVNALLLGDSALYLCASSPEVSSVPLHFGNGTRLTVT.

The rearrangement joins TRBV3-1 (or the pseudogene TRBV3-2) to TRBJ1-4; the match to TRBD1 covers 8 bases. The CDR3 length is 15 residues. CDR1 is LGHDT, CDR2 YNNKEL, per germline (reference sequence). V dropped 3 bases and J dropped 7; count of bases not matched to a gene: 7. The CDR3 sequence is CASSQRTGMSEKLFF. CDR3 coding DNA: TGTGCCAGCAGCCAGAGGACAGGGATGAGTGAAAAACTGTTTTTT.

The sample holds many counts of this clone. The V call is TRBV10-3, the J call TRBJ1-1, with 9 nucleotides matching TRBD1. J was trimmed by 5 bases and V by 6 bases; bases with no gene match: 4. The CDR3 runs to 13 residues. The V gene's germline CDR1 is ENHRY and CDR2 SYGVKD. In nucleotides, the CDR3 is TGTGCCATCAGGGCGGACAGGGGTACTGAAGCTTTCTTT. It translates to CAIRADRGTEAFF.

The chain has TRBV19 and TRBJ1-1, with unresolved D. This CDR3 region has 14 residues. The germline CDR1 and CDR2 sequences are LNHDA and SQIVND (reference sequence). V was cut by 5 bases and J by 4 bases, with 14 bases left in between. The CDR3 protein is CASSPYRTITEAFF. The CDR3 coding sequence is TGTGCCAGTAGTCCCTACAGAACGATCACTGAAGCTTTCTTT.

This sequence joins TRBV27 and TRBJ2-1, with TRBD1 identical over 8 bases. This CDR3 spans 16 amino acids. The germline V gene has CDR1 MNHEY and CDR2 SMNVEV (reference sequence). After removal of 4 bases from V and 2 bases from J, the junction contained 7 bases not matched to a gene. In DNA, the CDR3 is TGTGCCAGCAGTTACTCAGGGGGCGAAGCCTACAATGAGCAGTTCTTC. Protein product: CASSYSGGEAYNEQFF.

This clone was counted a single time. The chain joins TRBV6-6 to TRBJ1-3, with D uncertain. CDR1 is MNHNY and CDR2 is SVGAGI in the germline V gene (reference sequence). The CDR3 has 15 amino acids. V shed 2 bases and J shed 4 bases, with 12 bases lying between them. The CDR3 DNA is TGTGCCAGCAGTTACACCATTGGGCAAGGAAACACCATATATTTT. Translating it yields CASSYTIGQGNTIYF.

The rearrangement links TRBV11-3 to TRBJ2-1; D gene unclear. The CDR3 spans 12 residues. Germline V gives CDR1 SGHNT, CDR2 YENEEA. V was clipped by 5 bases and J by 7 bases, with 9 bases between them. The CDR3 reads CASSLGINEQFF. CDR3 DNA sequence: TGTGCCAGCAGCCTTGGGATTAATGAGCAGTTCTTC.

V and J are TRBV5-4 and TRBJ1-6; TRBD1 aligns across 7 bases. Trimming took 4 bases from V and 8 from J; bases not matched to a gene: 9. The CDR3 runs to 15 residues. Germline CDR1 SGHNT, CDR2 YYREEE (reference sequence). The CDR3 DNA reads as TGTGCCAGCAGCAGGGACAAGGGGGCGGATTCACCCCTCCACTTT. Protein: CASSRDKGADSPLHF.

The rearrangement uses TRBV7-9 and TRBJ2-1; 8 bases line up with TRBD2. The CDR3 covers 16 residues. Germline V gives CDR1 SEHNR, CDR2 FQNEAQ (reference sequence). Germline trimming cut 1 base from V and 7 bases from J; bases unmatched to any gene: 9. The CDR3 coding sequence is TGTGCCAGCAGCTTAGACCGGACTAGCAGCGGGAATGAGCAGTTCTTC. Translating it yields CASSLDRTSSGNEQFF.

CDR3 sequence reads: CASSVDSSYGYTF. CDR3 in DNA: TGTGCCAGCAGCGTGGACAGTTCCTATGGCTACACCTTC. V gene TRBV7-2 combines with J gene TRBJ1-2, with D possibly being TRBD1 (6 bases). The ends were cut back, 5 bases at V and 4 bases at J, with 11 bases in the middle. The V gene's germline CDR1 is SGHTA and CDR2 FQGNSA. This CDR3 is 13 amino acids long.

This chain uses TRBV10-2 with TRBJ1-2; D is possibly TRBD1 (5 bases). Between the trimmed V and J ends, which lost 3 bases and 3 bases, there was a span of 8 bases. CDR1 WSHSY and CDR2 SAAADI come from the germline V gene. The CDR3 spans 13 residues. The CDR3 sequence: CASSEGVHYGYTF. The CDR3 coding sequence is TGCGCCAGCAGTGAAGGGGTTCACTATGGCTACACCTTC.

The CDR3 region has the DNA TGCGCCAGCAGCCGGGGACCGAAAAATGAAAAACTGTTTTTT. It specifies CASSRGPKNEKLFF. This chain links TRBV5-1 with TRBJ1-4; D is possibly TRBD1 (5 bases). CDR1 and CDR2 from the germline V gene are SGHRS and YFSETQ. The CDR3 has 14 residues. Trimming cost V 4 bases and J 5 bases, with 12 bases left between them. Filled out from reference TRBV5-1 and TRBJ1-4, the complete variable domain reads KAGVTQTPRYLIKTRGQQVTLSCSPISGHRSVSWYQQTPGQGLQFLFEYFSETQRNKGNFPGRFSGRQFSNSRSEMNVSTLELGDSALYLCASSRGPKNEKLFFGSGTQLSVL.

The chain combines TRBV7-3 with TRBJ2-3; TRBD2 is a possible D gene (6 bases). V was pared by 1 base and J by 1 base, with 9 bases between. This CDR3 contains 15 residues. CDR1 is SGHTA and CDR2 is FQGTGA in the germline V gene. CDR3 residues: CASSLRRGGTDTQYF. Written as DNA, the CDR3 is TGTGCCAGCAGCTTAAGGAGGGGCGGCACAGATACGCAGTATTTT.

The CDR3 nucleotides are TGCGCCAGCAGCCTACAGGGTGCTGGGGCCAACGTCCTGACTTTC. This codes for CASSLQGAGANVLTF. This sequence joins TRBV4-1 and TRBJ2-6, with D tentatively TRBD1 (6 bases). Trimming took off 4 bases at V and 2 bases at J, with 9 bases between the two ends. Germline CDR1 reads MGHRA; CDR2 reads YSYEKL. The CDR3 has 15 residues.

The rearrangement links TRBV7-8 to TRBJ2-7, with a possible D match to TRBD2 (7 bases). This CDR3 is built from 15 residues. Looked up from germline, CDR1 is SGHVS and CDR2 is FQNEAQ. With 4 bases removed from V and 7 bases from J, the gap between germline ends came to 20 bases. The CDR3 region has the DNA TGTGCCAGCAGCTCCAATTCCCGGGGGGCTGGTGAGCAGTACGTC. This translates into CASSSNSRGAGEQYV.

In nucleotides, the CDR3 is TGTGCCAGCAGCGATACGGGACATCCGAAGCATTTT. Its translation is CASSDTGHPKHF. This chain connects TRBV7-9 to TRBJ1-5; tentatively, D is TRBD1 (6 bases). Trimming removed 5 bases at V and 14 bases at J, with 16 bases between. The CDR3 extends over 12 amino acids. CDR1 SEHNR and CDR2 FQNEAQ come from the germline V gene (reference sequence).

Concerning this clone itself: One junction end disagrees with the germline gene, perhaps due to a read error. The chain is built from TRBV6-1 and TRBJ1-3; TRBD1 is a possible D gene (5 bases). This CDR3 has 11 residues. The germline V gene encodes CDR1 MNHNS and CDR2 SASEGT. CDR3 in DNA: TGTGCCAGCAGTGAACAGGCAGGGTCCAATTTT. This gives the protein CASSEQAGSNF.

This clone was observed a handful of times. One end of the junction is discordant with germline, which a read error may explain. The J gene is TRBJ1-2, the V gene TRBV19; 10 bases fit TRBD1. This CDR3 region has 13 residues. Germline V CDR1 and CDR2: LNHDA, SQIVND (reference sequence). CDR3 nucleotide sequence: TGTGCCAGTAGTACTACGGGACAGGGGAGATTCGCCTTC. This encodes CASSTTGQGRFAF. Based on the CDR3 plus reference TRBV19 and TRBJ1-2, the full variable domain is DGGITQSPKYLFRKEGQNVTLSCEQNLNHDAMYWYRQDPGQGLRLIYYSQIVNDFQKGDIAEGYSVSREKKESFPLTVTSAQKNPTAFYLCASSTTGQGRFAFGSGTRLTVV.

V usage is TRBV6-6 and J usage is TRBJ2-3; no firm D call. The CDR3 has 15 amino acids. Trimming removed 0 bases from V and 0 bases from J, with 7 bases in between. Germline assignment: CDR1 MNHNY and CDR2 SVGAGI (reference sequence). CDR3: CASSYSPTSTDTQYF. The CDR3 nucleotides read TGTGCCAGCAGTTACTCGCCGACTAGCACAGATACGCAGTATTTT.

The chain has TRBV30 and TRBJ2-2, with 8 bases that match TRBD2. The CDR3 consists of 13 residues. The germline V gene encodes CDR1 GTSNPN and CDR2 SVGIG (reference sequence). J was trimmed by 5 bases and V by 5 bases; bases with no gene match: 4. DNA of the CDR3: TGTGCCTGGCGGGAGGGCGGTACCGGGGAGCTGTTTTTT. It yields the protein CAWREGGTGELFF.